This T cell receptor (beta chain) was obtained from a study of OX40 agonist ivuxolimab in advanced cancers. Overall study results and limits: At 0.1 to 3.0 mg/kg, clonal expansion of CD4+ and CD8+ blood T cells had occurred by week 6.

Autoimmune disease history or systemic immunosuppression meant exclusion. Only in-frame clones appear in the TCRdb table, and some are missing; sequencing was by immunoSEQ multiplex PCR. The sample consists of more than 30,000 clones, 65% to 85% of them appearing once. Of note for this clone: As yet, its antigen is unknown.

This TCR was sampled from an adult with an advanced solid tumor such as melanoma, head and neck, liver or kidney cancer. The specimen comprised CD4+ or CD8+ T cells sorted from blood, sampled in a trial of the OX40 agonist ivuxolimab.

The CDR3 is CASSLRTGVENSPLHF. The CDR3 nucleotides are TGTGCCAGCAGTTTAAGGACAGGGGTAGAGAATTCACCCCTCCACTTT. V gene TRBV27 combines with J gene TRBJ1-6, with 9 bases aligning to TRBD1. In germline, CDR1 is MNHEY, CDR2 SMNVEV (reference sequence). The length of the CDR3 is 16 residues. The ends lost 2 bases at V and 7 bases at J; junction bases unmatched: 6.